This TCR beta chain was found in a study of cytomegalovirus exposure and HLA in healthy donors. With respect to this clone: Its antigen is still unknown.

General study results and limits: On later analysis, the bulk of CMV-associated TCR beta chains appeared to be HLA-restricted.

The PCR employed 60 Vbeta primers together with 13 Jbeta primers. Source study methods: Later, 80 million or so unique TCR beta chains were counted in an analysis, and 8.5 million to 13 million of them were shared. The method was immunoSEQ multiplex PCR; TCRdb's version includes in-frame clones alone and lacks a portion of them. D and trimming come from the DNA, and the V and J calls and clone size come from that table. The sample has around 170,000 clones, around 84% seen once. This receptor was identified in a woman between 45 and 65 years old in good health and CMV-seropositive. Sequencing was carried out using PBMCs.

CDR3 region: CASSQQGAGNQPQHF. The CDR3 DNA sequence: TGTGCCAGCTCTCAACAGGGGGCCGGCAATCAGCCCCAGCATTTT. V is TRBV18 and J is TRBJ1-5; TRBD1 agrees at 9 bases. The CDR3 extends over 15 amino acids. Germline CDR1 is KGHSH and CDR2 is LQKENI. V dropped 6 bases and J dropped 2; count of bases not matched to a gene: 5. The variable domain in full, completed from reference TRBV18 and TRBJ1-5, reads NAGVMQNPRHLVRRRGQEARLRCSPMKGHSHVYWYRQLPEEGLKFMVYLQKENIIDESGMPKERFSAEFPKEGPSILRIQQVVRGDSAAYFCASSQQGAGNQPQHFGDGTRLSIL.